A single TCR beta chain is shown here with its context. Antigen: not known. The repertoire was sequenced with immunoSEQ multiplex PCR; TCRdb's copy has only in-frame clones and lacks some. The data show approximately 200,000 clones, with around nine tenths seen just once and roughly 1% held by the top ten. This specimen belongs to a study of cytomegalovirus exposure and HLA in healthy donors. Whole-study context: It was reported in a later analysis that the same platform had been used for the 90 to 150 validation repertoires as for the roughly 650 first-cohort repertoires. Points from the study as a whole: In a later analysis, first-cohort TCR clusters were found to tend to co-occur in the 130 or so validation repertoires. In vitro data verified three CMV-associated chains as specific for CMV antigens. Among TCR beta chains, those listed as cytomegalovirus-associated numbered about 160.

Germline CDR1 is SGHRS and CDR2 is YFSETQ. The V end lost 4 bases, the J end lost 1 base, and 2 bases lay between the germline ends. CDR3 size: 11 residues. The sequenced sample was PBMCs. The V call is TRBV5-1, the J call TRBJ1-1; D is unclear. This receptor was identified in a woman under 30 in good health and CMV-seronegative. DNA for the CDR3: TGCGCCAGCAGCCAGAACACTGAAGCTTTCTTT. Protein product: CASSQNTEAFF.